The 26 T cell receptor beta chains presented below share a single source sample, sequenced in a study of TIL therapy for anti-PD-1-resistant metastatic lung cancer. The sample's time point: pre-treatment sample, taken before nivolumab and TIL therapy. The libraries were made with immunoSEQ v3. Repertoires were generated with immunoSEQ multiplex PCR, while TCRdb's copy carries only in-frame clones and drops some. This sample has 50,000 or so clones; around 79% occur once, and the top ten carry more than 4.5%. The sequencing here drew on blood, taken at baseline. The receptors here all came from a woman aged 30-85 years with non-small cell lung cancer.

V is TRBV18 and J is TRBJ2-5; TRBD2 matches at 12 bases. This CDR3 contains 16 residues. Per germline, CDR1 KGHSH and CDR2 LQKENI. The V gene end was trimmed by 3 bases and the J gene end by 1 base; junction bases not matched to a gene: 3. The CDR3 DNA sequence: TGTGCCAGCTCACCCCGACTAGCGGGGGCCCAAGAGACCCAGTACTTC. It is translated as CASSPRLAGAQETQYF.

CDR3 loop: CASSALAALREQYF. CDR3 bases: TGTGCCAGCAGCGCACTAGCGGCGTTGAGGGAGCAGTACTTC. The chain has TRBV5-8 and TRBJ2-7, with TRBD2 identical over 8 bases. This CDR3 has 14 residues. V was pared by 4 bases and J by 7 bases, with 10 bases of the junction left unmatched. Germline values: CDR1 SGHTS, CDR2 YDEGEE.

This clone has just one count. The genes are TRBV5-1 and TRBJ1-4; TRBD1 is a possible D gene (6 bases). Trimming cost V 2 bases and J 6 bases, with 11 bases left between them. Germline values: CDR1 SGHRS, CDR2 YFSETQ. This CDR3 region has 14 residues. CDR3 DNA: TGCGCCAGCAGCTTAGGACAGACTTATGAAAAACTGTTTTTT. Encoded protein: CASSLGQTYEKLFF.

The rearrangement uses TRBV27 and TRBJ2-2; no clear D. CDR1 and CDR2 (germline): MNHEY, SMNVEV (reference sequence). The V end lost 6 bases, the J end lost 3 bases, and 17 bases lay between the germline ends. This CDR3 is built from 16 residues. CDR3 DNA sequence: TGTGCCAGCAGCCTCGGGCCTTCCTGGGACACCGGGGAGCTGTTTTTT. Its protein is CASSLGPSWDTGELFF.

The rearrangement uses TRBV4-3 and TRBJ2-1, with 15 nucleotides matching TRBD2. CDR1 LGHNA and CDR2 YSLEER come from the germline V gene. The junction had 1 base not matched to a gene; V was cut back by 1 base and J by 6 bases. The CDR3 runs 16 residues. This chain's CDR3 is CASSQGTSGRANEQFF. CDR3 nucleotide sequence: TGCGCCAGCAGCCAAGGGACTAGCGGGAGGGCCAATGAGCAGTTCTTC.

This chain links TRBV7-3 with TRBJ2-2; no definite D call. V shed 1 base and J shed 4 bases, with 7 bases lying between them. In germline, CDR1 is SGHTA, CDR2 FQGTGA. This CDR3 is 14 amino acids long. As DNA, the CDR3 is TGTGCCAGCAGCTTAAATCCCGGCACCGGGGAGCTGTTTTTT. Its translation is CASSLNPGTGELFF.

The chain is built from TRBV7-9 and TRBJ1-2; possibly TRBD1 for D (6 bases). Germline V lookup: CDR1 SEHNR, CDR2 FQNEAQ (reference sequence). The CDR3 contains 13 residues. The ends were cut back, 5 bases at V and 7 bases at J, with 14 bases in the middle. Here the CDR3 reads CASSTRQDGGYTF. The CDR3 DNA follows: TGTGCCAGCAGCACAAGACAGGACGGTGGCTACACCTTC.

The CDR3 bases are TGTGCCATCAGTGAGTCCTCAGGAACTCGCTATGGCTACACCTTC. It is translated as CAISESSGTRYGYTF. The chain carries TRBV10-3 and TRBJ1-2; D not certain. The CDR3 runs 15 residues. From germline, CDR1 is ENHRY and CDR2 SYGVKD. Trimming stripped 0 bases from V and 4 bases from J, with 12 bases between.

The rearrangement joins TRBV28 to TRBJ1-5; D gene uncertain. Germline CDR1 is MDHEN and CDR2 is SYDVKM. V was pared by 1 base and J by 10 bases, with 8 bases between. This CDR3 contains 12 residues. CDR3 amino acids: CASSLYRDPQHF. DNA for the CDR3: TGTGCCAGCAGTTTATATAGAGATCCCCAGCATTTT.

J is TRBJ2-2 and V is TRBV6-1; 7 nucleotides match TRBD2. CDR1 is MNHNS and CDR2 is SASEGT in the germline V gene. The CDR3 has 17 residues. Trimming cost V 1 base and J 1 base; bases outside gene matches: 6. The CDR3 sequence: CASSEDSSGWNTGELFF. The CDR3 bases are TGTGCCAGCAGTGAAGACTCTAGCGGCTGGAACACCGGGGAGCTGTTTTTT.

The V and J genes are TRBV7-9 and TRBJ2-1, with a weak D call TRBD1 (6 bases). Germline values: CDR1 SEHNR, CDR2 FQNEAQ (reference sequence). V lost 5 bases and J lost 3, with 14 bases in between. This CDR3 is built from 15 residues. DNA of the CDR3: TGTGCCAGCAGCCTCCCAGGGGCAGTCTACAATGAGCAGTTCTTC. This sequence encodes CASSLPGAVYNEQFF.

CDR3: CASSRLSAGQETQYF. CDR3 nucleotide sequence: TGTGCCAGCAGTCGCCTCTCAGCGGGCCAAGAGACCCAGTACTTC. The J gene is TRBJ2-5, the V gene TRBV7-2, with D perhaps matching TRBD2 (6 bases). CDR1 and CDR2 from the germline V gene are SGHTA and FQGNSA. With 6 bases removed from V and 1 base from J, the gap between germline ends came to 15 bases. The CDR3 runs 15 residues. The entire variable domain, with the rest obtained from reference TRBV7-2 and TRBJ2-5, is as follows: GAGVSQSPSNKVTEKGKDVELRCDPISGHTALYWYRQSLGQGLEFLIYFQGNSAPDKSGLPSDRFSAERTGGSVSTLTIQRTQQEDSAVYLCASSRLSAGQETQYFGPGTRLLVL.

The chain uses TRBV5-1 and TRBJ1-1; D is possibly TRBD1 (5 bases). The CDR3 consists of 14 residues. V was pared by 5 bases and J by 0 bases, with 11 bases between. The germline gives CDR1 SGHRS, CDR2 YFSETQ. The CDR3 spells CASRKEGLNTEAFF. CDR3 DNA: TGCGCCAGCAGGAAAGAGGGGCTGAACACTGAAGCTTTCTTT.

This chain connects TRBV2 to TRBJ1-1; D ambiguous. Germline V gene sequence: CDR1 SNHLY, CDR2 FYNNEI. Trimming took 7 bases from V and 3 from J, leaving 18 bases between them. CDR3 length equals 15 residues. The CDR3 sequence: CASTGSLNKDTEAFF. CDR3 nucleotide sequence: TGTGCCAGCACCGGAAGTCTTAACAAGGACACTGAAGCTTTCTTT. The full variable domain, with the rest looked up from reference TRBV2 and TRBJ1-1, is EPEVTQTPSHQVTQMGQEVILRCVPISNHLYFYWYRQILGQKVEFLVSFYNNEISEKSEIFDDQFSVERPDGSNFTLKIRSTKLEDSAMYFCASTGSLNKDTEAFFGQGTRLTVV.

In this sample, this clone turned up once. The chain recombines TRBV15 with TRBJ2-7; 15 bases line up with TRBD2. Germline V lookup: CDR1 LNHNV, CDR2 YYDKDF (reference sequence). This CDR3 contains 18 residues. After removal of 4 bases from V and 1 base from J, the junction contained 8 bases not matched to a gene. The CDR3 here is CATSIRTSGRAESYEQYF. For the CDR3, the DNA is TGTGCCACCAGCATTAGGACTAGCGGGAGGGCTGAGTCCTACGAGCAGTACTTC.

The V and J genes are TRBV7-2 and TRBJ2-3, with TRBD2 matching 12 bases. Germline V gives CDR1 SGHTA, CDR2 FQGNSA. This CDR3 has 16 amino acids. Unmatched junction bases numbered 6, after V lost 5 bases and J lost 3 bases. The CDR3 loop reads CASSKLAGGITDTQYF. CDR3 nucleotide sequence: TGTGCCAGCAGCAAACTAGCGGGGGGTATAACAGATACGCAGTATTTT.

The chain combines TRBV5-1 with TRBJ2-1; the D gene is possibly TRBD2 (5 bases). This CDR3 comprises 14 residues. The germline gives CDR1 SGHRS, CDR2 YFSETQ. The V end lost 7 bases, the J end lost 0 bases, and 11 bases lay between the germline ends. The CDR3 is CASVPGSSYNEQFF. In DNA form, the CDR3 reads TGCGCCAGCGTTCCGGGGAGCTCCTACAATGAGCAGTTCTTC.

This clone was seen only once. The CDR3: CASSLDMAEAFF. The CDR3 DNA reads as TGCGCCAGCAGCTTGGACATGGCTGAAGCTTTCTTT. The rearrangement joins TRBV5-1 to TRBJ1-1, with no clear D. Trimming stripped 0 bases from V and 6 bases from J, with 6 bases between. The CDR3 covers 12 residues. The germline CDR1 and CDR2 sequences are SGHRS and YFSETQ.

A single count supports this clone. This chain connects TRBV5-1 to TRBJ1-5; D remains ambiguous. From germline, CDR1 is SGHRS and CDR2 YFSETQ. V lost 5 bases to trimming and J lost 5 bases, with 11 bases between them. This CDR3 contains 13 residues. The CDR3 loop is CASRSGFDQPQHF. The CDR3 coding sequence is TGCGCCAGCAGGTCGGGGTTTGATCAGCCCCAGCATTTT. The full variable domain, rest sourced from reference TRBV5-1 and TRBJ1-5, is KAGVTQTPRYLIKTRGQQVTLSCSPISGHRSVSWYQQTPGQGLQFLFEYFSETQRNKGNFPGRFSGRQFSNSRSEMNVSTLELGDSALYLCASRSGFDQPQHFGDGTRLSIL.

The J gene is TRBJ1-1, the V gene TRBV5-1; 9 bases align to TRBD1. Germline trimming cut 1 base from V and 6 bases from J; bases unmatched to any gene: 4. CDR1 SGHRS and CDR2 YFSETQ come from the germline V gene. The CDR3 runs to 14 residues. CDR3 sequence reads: CASSLTGQGSEAFF. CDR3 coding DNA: TGCGCCAGCAGCTTGACCGGACAGGGGTCTGAAGCTTTCTTT.

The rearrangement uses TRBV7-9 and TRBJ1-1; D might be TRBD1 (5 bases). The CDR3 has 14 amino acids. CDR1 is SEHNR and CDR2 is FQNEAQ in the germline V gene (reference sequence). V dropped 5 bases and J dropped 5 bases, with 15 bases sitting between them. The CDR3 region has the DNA TGTGCCAGCAGCCCCGATGGCGGGGGGACTGAAGCTTTCTTT. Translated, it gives CASSPDGGGTEAFF.

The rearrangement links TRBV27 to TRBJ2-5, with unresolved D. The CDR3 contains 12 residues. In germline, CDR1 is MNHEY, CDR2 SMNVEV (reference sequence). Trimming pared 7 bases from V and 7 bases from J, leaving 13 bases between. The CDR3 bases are TGTGCCAGCAAGCTGGTTAATGGGACCCAGTACTTC. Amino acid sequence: CASKLVNGTQYF.

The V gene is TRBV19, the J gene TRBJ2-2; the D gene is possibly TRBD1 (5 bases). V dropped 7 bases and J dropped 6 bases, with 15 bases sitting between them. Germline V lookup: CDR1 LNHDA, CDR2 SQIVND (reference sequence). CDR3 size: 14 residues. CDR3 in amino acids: CASNKGVSPGELFF. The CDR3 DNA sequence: TGTGCCAGTAATAAAGGGGTCTCCCCCGGGGAGCTGTTTTTT.

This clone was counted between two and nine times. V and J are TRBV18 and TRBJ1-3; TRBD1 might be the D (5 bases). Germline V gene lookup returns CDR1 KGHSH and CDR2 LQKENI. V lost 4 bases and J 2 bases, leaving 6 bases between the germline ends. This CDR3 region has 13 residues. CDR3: CASSRGTGNTIYF. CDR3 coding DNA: TGTGCCAGCTCACGGGGGACTGGAAACACCATATATTTT.

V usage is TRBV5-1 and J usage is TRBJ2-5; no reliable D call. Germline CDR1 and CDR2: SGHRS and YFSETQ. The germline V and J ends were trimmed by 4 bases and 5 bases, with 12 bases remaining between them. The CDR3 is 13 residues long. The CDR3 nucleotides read TGCGCCAGCAGCGCCGCTTCGGCCGAGACCCAGTACTTC. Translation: CASSAASAETQYF.

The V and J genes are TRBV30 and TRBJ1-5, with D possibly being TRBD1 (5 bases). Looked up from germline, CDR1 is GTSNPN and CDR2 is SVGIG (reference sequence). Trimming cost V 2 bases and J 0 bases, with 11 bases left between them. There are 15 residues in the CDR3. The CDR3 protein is CAWSPGEYSNQPQHF. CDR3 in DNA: TGTGCCTGGAGTCCGGGGGAATATAGCAATCAGCCCCAGCATTTT.